The present T cell receptor beta chain was sequenced within a study of long-term antiretroviral therapy in people with HIV. Germline CDR1 MNHEY, CDR2 SMNVEV (reference sequence). V lost 2 bases to trimming and J lost 2 bases; unmatched junction nucleotides: 6. CDR3 length equals 17 residues. This clone was seen just once. What it binds is not known. This was the immunoSEQ v3.0 assay at survey level. Assay: immunoSEQ multiplex PCR; the TCRdb copy retains only in-frame clones and omits some. The table shows 30,000 to 35,000 clones, with 94% occurring only once. General study points: Pre-ART clonal expansions dominated every time point's repertoire.

The sample was unsorted PBMCs, taken about 5.1 years after starting antiretroviral therapy. The sequence was obtained from a woman in her 50s with HIV. The chain employs TRBV27 and TRBJ2-3, with TRBD2 matching 11 bases. CDR3 protein: CASSLRRLAGFTDTQYF. CDR3 in DNA: TGTGCCAGCAGTTTACGGAGACTAGCGGGGTTCACAGATACGCAGTATTTT.